Following are 23 T cell receptor beta chains from one sample sequenced in a study of blood T cell repertoires in COVID-19. The repertoire was sequenced with immunoSEQ multiplex PCR; TCRdb's copy has only in-frame clones and lacks some. The table lists about 120,000 clones, 85% to 90% of them singletons. The sequenced material came from peripheral blood. The receptors were gathered from a woman aged 60-75 years with COVID-19, enrolled during active disease.

The chain joins TRBV15 to TRBJ1-5; no firm D call. V was shortened by 4 bases and J by 12 bases, with 13 bases between the two germline ends. Germline-derived CDR1 and CDR2 are LNHNV and YYDKDF (reference sequence). The CDR3 runs to 12 residues. CDR3 in amino acids: CATSTSPGSQHF. As DNA, the CDR3 is TGTGCCACCAGCACCTCTCCGGGAAGCCAGCATTTT.

This clone was seen more than once but under ten times. The J gene is TRBJ1-2, the V gene TRBV30, with D perhaps matching TRBD1 (5 bases). The CDR3 contains 13 residues. V shed 5 bases and J shed 7 bases, with 17 bases lying between them. Germline CDR1 reads GTSNPN; CDR2 reads SVGIG (reference sequence). The CDR3 spells CAWGGGSVGGYTF. The CDR3 DNA sequence: TGTGCCTGGGGTGGGGGGAGCGTCGGTGGCTACACCTTC.

The chain has TRBV19 and TRBJ1-1; weak D call: TRBD1 (6 bases). CDR1 is LNHDA and CDR2 is SQIVND in the germline V gene (reference sequence). The CDR3 is 12 residues long. V lost 3 bases and J lost 11, with 13 bases in between. This CDR3 reads CASSIQAQGAFF. The CDR3 coding sequence is TGTGCCAGTAGTATTCAGGCCCAGGGGGCTTTCTTT.

This chain links TRBV5-1 with TRBJ1-2, with D unclear. There are 13 residues in the CDR3. V lost 1 base and J 6 bases, leaving 10 bases between the germline ends. Per the germline V gene, CDR1 is SGHRS and CDR2 is YFSETQ. CDR3 protein: CASSLIGLDGYTF. For the CDR3, the DNA is TGCGCCAGCAGCTTGATAGGACTGGATGGCTACACCTTC.

The gene calls are TRBV19 and TRBJ1-2; TRBD1 matches at 7 bases. The CDR3 extends over 17 amino acids. CDR1 LNHDA and CDR2 SQIVND come from the germline V gene (reference sequence). The V segment lost 2 bases and the J segment 1 base; nucleotides outside the gene matches: 10. CDR3 protein: CASSISPGQRYNYGYTF. The DNA of the CDR3 is TGTGCCAGTAGTATAAGCCCGGGACAGCGATATAACTATGGCTACACCTTC.

The gene calls are TRBV7-8 and TRBJ1-5, with 8 positions matching TRBD1. The CDR3 runs 15 residues. Germline V gene sequence: CDR1 SGHVS, CDR2 FQNEAQ. Unmatched junction bases numbered 3, after V lost 3 bases and J lost 2 bases. CDR3 coding DNA: TGTGCCAGCAGCTTTACGACAGGGGGCAATCAGCCCCAGCATTTT. Translating gives CASSFTTGGNQPQHF.

The gene calls are TRBV10-3 and TRBJ2-1; TRBD2 matches at 8 bases. Germline V CDR1 and CDR2: ENHRY, SYGVKD. After removal of 6 bases from V and 4 bases from J, the junction contained 8 bases not matched to a gene. CDR3 size: 15 residues. The CDR3 coding sequence is TGTGCCATCAGAGAAGGGAAGCGGGGGTACAATGAGCAGTTCTTC. It specifies CAIREGKRGYNEQFF.

In this sample, this clone turned up once. The chain recombines TRBV12-3 or TRBV12-4 with TRBJ1-2; 7 positions agree with TRBD1. Trimming removed 7 bases from V and 0 bases from J; junction bases left unmatched: 2. There are 13 residues in the CDR3. The CDR3 coding sequence is TGTGCCAGCAATCAGGGGGCTAACTATGGCTACACCTTC. It translates to CASNQGANYGYTF.

The CDR3 DNA follows: TGTGCCAGCAGCAGACAGGGGGCGGGCGAGCAGTACTTC. Its translation: CASSRQGAGEQYF. The chain couples TRBV6-2 or TRBV6-3 to TRBJ2-7, with TRBD1 matching over 10 bases. Germline assignment: CDR1 MNHEY and CDR2 SVGEGT. This CDR3 is built from 13 residues. Trimming at V came to 6 bases and at J to 6 bases, leaving 5 bases not matched to a gene.

The genes are TRBV7-8 and TRBJ2-6; the match to TRBD1 covers 9 bases. CDR3 size: 20 residues. V lost 5 bases, J lost 0 bases, and 14 bases stayed unmatched. Germline CDR1 reads SGHVS; CDR2 reads FQNEAQ. As DNA, the CDR3 is TGTGCCAGCAGCACGCAACCTCCGGGACAGGGTAGCTCTGGGGCCAACGTCCTGACTTTC. Its translation: CASSTQPPGQGSSGANVLTF.

The chain combines TRBV18 with TRBJ2-5; D not resolved. V lost 0 bases and J 2 bases, leaving 4 bases between the germline ends. This CDR3 has 13 amino acids. In germline, CDR1 is KGHSH, CDR2 LQKENI. For the CDR3, the DNA is TGTGCCAGCTCACCACCTAATCAAGAGACCCAGTACTTC. The encoded protein is CASSPPNQETQYF.

The chain couples TRBV6-4 to TRBJ2-2; the match to TRBD1 covers 8 bases. Germline assignment: CDR1 MRHNA and CDR2 SNTAGT. This CDR3 contains 15 residues. The V gene end was trimmed by 6 bases and the J gene end by 3 bases; junction bases not matched to a gene: 6. The CDR3: CASRQDRGDTGELFF. CDR3 nucleotides: TGTGCCAGCAGACAAGACAGGGGCGACACCGGGGAGCTGTTTTTT.

This chain connects TRBV19 to TRBJ1-2; D not resolved. Germline V gives CDR1 LNHDA, CDR2 SQIVND (reference sequence). V lost 7 bases and J 1 base, leaving 10 bases between the germline ends. This CDR3 contains 13 residues. The chain's CDR3 is CASTLSVNYGYTF. The CDR3 DNA reads TGTGCCAGTACCCTCAGCGTTAACTATGGCTACACCTTC.

The chain has TRBV15 and TRBJ1-1; D remains ambiguous. Trimming shortened V by 0 bases and J by 1 base, and 6 bases separated the two germline ends. Germline CDR1 and CDR2: LNHNV and YYDKDF (reference sequence). The CDR3 has 14 residues. DNA of the CDR3: TGTGCCACCAGCAGAGATCTAGGGAACACTGAAGCTTTCTTT. It is translated as CATSRDLGNTEAFF.

The rearrangement joins TRBV6-2 or TRBV6-3 to TRBJ2-1, with D maybe TRBD2 (6 bases). Germline-derived CDR1 and CDR2 are MNHEY and SVGEGT. V was cut by 1 base and J by 2 bases, with 12 bases left in between. The CDR3 extends over 16 amino acids. As DNA, the CDR3 is TGTGCCAGCAGTTACTTCGCGGGCGGGGCCTACAATGAGCAGTTCTTC. Translating it yields CASSYFAGGAYNEQFF.

In its sample, this clone was seen a few times. The chain is built from TRBV7-9 and TRBJ2-7; possibly TRBD2 for D (7 bases). The CDR3 consists of 13 residues. V was clipped by 0 bases and J by 5 bases, with 8 bases between them. Germline loops: CDR1 SEHNR, CDR2 FQNEAQ (reference sequence). CDR3 protein: CASSLAGGDEQYF. CDR3 sequence (DNA): TGTGCCAGCAGCTTAGCAGGGGGGGACGAGCAGTACTTC.

This chain links TRBV9 with TRBJ1-2; D uncertain. Per germline, CDR1 SGDLS and CDR2 YYNGEE. The CDR3 consists of 11 residues. V lost 3 bases and J lost 6, with 6 bases in between. CDR3 coding DNA: TGTGCCAGCAGCGGTAGAGATGGCTACACCTTC. Translating it yields CASSGRDGYTF.

J is TRBJ1-3 and V is TRBV30; D ambiguous. V dropped 4 bases and J dropped 0 bases, with 22 bases sitting between them. CDR1 is GTSNPN, CDR2 SVGIG, per germline (reference sequence). The CDR3 is 18 residues long. CDR3 sequence: CAWITAPGLPLSGNTIYF. CDR3 DNA: TGTGCCTGGATCACGGCCCCCGGACTGCCCCTCTCTGGAAACACCATATATTTT.

The chain has TRBV7-9 and TRBJ1-3; D may be TRBD1 (5 bases). Deletions cut 8 bases from V and 0 bases from J, with 20 bases between. The CDR3 contains 17 residues. The germline V gene has CDR1 SEHNR and CDR2 FQNEAQ (reference sequence). The CDR3 reads CASGPVGGINSGNTIYF. The CDR3 bases are TGTGCCAGCGGCCCCGTGGGGGGGATCAACTCTGGAAACACCATATATTTT.

This sequence joins TRBV27 and TRBJ2-3, with TRBD2 as a possible D gene (5 bases). Trimming cost V 2 bases and J 4 bases, with 13 bases left between them. CDR3 length equals 15 residues. Germline lookup yields CDR1 MNHEY and CDR2 SMNVEV (reference sequence). DNA of the CDR3: TGTGCCAGCAGTTTACCCGCGGGTATCCCAGATACGCAGTATTTT. Residues: CASSLPAGIPDTQYF.

Written as DNA, the CDR3 is TGTGCCAGCAGTTATCAGGCCTTTAACTATGGCTACACCTTC. This encodes CASSYQAFNYGYTF. The chain couples TRBV6-6 to TRBJ1-2; D unclear. The germline V gene has CDR1 MNHNY and CDR2 SVGAGI (reference sequence). The CDR3 runs to 14 residues. The V end was cut by 3 bases, the J end by 1 base, with 9 bases between.

The chain is built from TRBV5-4 and TRBJ2-3; D is possibly TRBD2 (5 bases). The germline V gene encodes CDR1 SGHNT and CDR2 YYREEE (reference sequence). The CDR3 totals 16 residues. V dropped 4 bases and J dropped 4 bases, with 19 bases sitting between them. Written as DNA, the CDR3 is TGTGCCAGCAGCCCCCAGACGGGGATTGGGGCAGATACGCAGTATTTT. It translates to CASSPQTGIGADTQYF.

The V gene is TRBV6-2 or TRBV6-3, the J gene TRBJ2-2; no reliable D call. The germline gives CDR1 MNHEY, CDR2 SVGEGT. The V and J ends lost 4 bases and 1 base respectively, with 7 bases between them. This CDR3 region has 14 residues. This CDR3 is CASSLTRNTGELFF. The CDR3 region has the DNA TGTGCCAGCAGTTTGACACGGAACACCGGGGAGCTGTTTTTT.